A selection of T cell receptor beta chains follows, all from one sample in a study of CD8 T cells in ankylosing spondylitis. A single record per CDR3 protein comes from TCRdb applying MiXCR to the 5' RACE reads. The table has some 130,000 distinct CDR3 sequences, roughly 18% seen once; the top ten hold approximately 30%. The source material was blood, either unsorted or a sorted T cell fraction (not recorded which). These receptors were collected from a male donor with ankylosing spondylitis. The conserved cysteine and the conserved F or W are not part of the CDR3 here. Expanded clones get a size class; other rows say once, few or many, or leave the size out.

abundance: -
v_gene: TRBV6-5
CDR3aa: ASSYSEGTVGSGEKLF

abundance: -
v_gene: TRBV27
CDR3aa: ASSPIAGVGYEQY

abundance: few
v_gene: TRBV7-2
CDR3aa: ASSLVTEAQPQH

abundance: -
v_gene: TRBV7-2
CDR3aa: ASSLGGGSLIEQY

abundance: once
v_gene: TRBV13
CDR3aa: ASSNTGTASHEQY

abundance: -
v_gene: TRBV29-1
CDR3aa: SALGASGITDTQY

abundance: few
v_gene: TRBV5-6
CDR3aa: ASRTGVGTEAF

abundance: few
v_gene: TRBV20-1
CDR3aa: SALGTGENTEAF

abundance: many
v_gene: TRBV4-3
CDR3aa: ASSQGLLNTEAF

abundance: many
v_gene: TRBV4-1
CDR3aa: ASSLRDSLNQPQH

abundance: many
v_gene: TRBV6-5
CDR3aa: ASSYGTGVYNEQF

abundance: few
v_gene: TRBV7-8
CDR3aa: ASSFQGVQNTEAF

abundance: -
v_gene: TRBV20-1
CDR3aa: SARVLGVGNEQF

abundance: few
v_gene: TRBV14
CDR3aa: ASSQVEGASTEAF

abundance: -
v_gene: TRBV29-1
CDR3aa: SVKGAKTYEQY

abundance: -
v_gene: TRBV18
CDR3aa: ASSPPVDYEQY

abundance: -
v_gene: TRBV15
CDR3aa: ATSTRGPKNIQY

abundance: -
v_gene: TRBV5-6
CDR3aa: ASSPAWDVEQY

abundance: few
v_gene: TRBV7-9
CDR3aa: ASSFGGAEQY

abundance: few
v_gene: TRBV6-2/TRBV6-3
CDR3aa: ASSYGTESYEQY

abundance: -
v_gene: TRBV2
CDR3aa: ASSEWDRNQPQH

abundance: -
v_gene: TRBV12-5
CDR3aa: ASGLFSSTDTQY

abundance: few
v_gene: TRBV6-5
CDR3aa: ASSYSVARDNEQF

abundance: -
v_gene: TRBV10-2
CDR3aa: ASSAEGQPQH

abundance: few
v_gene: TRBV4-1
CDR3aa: ASSYSGRAEDEQF

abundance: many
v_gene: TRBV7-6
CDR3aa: ASSPSTLTPTNEKLF

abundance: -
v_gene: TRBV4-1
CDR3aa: ASSHAGDTGELF

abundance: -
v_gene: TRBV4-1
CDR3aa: ASSQRGLTNSPLH

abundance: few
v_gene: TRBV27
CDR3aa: ASSFFPGETQY

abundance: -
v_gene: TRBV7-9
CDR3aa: ASSLGEREWAKNIQY

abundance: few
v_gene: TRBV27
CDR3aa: ASSSTGVGANVLT

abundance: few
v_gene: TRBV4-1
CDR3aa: ASSQGPDAEAF

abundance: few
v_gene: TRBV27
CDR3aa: ASRLGQMNTEAF

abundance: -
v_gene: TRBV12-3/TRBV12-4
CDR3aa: ASSRTGLAGGPDTQY

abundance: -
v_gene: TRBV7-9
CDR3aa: ASSLVVSLWHEQY

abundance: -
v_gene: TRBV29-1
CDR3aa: SVGGGSIGWHNEQF

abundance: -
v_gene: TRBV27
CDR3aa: ASSLFSGQGAYEQY

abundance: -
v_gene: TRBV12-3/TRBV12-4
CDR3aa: ASSPAREGLETQY

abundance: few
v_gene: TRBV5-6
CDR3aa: ASSWGTGTYNEQF

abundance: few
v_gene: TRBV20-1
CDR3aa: SARASGVRYGYT

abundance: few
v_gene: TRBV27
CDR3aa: ASSPSDSWRETQY

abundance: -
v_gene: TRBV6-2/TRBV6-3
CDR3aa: ASGENTEAF

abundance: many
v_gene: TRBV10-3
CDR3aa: AIGGHNTGELF

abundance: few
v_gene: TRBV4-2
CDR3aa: ASSNSGRRSEQY

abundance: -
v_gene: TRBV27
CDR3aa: ASSLSLSARSYEQY

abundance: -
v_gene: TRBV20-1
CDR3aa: SASWGDTEAF